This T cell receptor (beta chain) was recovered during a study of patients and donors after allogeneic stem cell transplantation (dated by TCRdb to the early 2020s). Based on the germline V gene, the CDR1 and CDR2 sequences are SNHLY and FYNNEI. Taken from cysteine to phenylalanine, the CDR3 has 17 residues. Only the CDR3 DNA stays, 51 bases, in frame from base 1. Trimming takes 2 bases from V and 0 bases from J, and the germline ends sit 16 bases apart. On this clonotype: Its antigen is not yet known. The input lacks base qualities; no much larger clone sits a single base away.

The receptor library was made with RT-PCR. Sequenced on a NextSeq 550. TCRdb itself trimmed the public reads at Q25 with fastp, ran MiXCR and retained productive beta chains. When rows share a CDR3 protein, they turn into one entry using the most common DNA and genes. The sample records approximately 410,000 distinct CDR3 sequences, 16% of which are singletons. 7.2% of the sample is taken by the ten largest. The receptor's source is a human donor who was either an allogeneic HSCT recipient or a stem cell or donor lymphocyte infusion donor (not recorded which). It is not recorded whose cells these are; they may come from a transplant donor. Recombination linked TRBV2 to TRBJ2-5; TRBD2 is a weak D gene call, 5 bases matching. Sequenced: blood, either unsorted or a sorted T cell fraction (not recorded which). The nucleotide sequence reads TGTGCCAGCAGTGAAATGGGAGTCGAAAGGTACCAAGAGACCCAGTACTTC. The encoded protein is CASSEMGVERYQETQYF.